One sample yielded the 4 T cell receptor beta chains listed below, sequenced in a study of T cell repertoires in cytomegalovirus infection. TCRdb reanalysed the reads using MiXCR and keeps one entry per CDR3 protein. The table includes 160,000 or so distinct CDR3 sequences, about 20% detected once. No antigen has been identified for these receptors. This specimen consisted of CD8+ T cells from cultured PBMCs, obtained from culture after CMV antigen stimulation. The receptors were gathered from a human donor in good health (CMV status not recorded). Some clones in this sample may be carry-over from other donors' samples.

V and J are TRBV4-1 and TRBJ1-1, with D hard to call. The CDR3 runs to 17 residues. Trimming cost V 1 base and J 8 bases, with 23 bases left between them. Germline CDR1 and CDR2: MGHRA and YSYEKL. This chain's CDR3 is CASSQVPGSLVGNEAFF. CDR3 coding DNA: TGCGCCAGCAGCCAAGTCCCCGGTAGTTTAGTCGGGAACGAAGCTTTCTTT.

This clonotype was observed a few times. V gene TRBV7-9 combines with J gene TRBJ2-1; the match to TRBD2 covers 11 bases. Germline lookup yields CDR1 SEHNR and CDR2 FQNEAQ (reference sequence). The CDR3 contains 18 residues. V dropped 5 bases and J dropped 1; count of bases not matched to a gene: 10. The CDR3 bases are TGTGCCAGCAGCCACCACCTAGCGGGGGGACAATCCTACAATGAGCAGTTCTTC. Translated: CASSHHLAGGQSYNEQFF.

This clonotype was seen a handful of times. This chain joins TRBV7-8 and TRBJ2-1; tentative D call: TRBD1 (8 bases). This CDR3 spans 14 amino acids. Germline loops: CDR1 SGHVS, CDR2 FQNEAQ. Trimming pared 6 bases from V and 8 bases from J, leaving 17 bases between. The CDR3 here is CASRPGQGGDEQFF. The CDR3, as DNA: TGTGCCAGCAGACCTGGACAGGGAGGGGATGAGCAGTTCTTC.

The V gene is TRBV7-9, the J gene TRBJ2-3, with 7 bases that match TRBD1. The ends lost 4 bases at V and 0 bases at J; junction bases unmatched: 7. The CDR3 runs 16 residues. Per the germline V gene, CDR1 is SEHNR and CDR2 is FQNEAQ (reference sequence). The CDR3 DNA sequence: TGTGCCAGCAGCTGGGGGACAGCTCCAAGCACAGATACGCAGTATTTT. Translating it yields CASSWGTAPSTDTQYF. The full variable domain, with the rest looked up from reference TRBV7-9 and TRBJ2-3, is DTGVSQNPRHKITKRGQNVTFRCDPISEHNRLYWYRQTLGQGPEFLTYFQNEAQLEKSRLLSDRFSAERPKGSFSTLEIQRTEQGDSAMYLCASSWGTAPSTDTQYFGPGTRLTVL.